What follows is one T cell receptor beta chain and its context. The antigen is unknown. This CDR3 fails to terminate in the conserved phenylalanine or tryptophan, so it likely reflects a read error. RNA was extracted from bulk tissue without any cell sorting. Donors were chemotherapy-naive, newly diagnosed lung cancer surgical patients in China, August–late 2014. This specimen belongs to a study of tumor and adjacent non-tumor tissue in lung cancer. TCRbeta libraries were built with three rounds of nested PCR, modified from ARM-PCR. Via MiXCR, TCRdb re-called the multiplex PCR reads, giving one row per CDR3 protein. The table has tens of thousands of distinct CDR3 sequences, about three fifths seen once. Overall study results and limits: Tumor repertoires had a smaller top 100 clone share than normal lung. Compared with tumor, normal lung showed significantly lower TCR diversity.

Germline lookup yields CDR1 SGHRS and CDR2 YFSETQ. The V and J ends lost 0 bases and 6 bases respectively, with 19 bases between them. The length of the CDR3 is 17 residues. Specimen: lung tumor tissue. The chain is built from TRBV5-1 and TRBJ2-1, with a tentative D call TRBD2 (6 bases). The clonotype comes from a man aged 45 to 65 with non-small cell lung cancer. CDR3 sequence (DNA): TGCGCCAGCAGCTTGGGACTAGTGGGAGAGGGAGGCAATGAGCAGTTCTCC. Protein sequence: CASSLGLVGEGGNEQFS.